These 2 T cell receptor beta chains originate from one sample sequenced in a study of blood T cell repertoires in COVID-19 (dated by TCRdb to 2020 to 2021). Library preparation used the immunoSEQ multiplex PCR assay. TCRdb took this table from immuneACCESS and kept in-frame rearrangements with V and J called. Such tables lack part of the clones; where checked against another copy, unresolved V genes explain under half of the gap, and the rest is unexplained. In all, the sample holds about 210,000 clones, and over 70% of those were seen once. Approximately 7.4% of the sample is taken by the ten largest. The material sequenced was peripheral blood. The source is a woman between 45 and 65 years old with acute or convalescent COVID-19.

The V gene is TRBV24-1, the J gene TRBJ2-3; no reliable D call. The V and J ends lost 2 bases and 6 bases respectively, with 5 bases between them. The CDR3 totals 12 residues. Looked up from germline, CDR1 is KGHDR and CDR2 is SFDVKD. Written as DNA, the CDR3 is TGTGCCACCAGTGATTCGAGGGATACGCAGTATTTT. Its protein is CATSDSRDTQYF.

V usage is TRBV7-2 and J usage is TRBJ2-1, with 10 bases fitting TRBD2. This CDR3 has 14 residues. From germline, CDR1 is SGHTA and CDR2 FQGNSA. V lost 6 bases to trimming and J lost 9 bases; unmatched junction nucleotides: 8. The CDR3 DNA reads TGTGCCAGCAGACGTAGACTAGCGGGCCCTGAGCAGTTCTTC. Protein sequence: CASRRRLAGPEQFF. Full variable domain (outside the CDR3, taken from reference TRBV7-2 and TRBJ2-1): GAGVSQSPSNKVTEKGKDVELRCDPISGHTALYWYRQSLGQGLEFLIYFQGNSAPDKSGLPSDRFSAERTGGSVSTLTIQRTQQEDSAVYLCASRRRLAGPEQFFGPGTRLTVL.